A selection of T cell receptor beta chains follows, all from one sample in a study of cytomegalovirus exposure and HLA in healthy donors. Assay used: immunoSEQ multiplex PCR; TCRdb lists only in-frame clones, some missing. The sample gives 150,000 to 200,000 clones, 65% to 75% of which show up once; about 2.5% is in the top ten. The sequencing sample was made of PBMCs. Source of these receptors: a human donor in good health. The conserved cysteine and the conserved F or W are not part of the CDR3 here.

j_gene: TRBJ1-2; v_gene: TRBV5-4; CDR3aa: ASSTGQAYGYT
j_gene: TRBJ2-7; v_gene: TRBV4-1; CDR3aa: ASSQDASGGPGEQY
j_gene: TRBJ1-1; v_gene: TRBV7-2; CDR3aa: ASTRGVWAAEAF
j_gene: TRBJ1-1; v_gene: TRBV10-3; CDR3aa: AITVGGEAF
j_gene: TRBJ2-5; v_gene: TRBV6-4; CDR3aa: ASSGQGGETQY
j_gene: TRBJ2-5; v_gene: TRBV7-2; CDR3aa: ASSLVEGGETQY
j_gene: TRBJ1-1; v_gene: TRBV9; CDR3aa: ASSVLQGLNTEAF
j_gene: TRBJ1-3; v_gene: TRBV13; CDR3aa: ASSLIPRDSGNTIY
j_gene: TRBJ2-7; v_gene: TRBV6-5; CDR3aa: ASRPTEQFGYEQY
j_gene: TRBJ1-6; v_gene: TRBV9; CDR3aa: ASSVGTGKSPLH
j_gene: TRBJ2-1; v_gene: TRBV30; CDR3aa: AWSVALTGDIYNEQF
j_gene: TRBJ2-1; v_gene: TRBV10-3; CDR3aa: AITTGLSGEQF
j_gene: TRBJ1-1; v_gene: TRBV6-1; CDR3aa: ASSRTGDTEAF
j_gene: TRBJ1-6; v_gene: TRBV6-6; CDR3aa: ASSYPGHGDSPLH
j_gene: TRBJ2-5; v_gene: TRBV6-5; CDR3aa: ASSLRPGGQETQY
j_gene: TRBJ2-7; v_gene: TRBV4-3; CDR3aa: ASSHRGGTRAYEQY
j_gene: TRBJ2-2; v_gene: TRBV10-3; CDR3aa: ATLTGLRNTGELF
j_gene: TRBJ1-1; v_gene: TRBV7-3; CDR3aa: ASSQQGMNTEAF
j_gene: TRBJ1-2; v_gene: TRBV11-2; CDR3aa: ASSQRTGVGYT
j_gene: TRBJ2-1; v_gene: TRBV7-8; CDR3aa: ASSLTGTSGGEQF
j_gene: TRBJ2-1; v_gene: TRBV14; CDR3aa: ASSPVRVAGGPNEQF
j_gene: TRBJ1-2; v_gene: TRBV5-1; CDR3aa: ASSLIIGQSTYGYT
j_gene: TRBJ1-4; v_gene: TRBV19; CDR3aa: ASSLTGGSNEKLF
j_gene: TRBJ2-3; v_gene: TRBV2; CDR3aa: ASRRQGTDTQY
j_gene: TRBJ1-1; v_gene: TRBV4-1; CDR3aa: ASSQFPDSMNTEAF
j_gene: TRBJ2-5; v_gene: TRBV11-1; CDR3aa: ASSLSGDAGGTQY
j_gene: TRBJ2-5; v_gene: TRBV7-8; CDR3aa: ASSLGRGVVETQY
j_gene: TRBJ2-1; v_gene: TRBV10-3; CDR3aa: AIRPGLAGSEGNREQF
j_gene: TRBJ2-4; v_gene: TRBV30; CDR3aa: AWGSGQWAKNIQY
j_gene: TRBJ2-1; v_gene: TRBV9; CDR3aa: ASSVSEGQGGFYNEQF
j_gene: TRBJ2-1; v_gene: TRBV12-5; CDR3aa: ASGFARQERNEQF
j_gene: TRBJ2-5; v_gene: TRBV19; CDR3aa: ASSIDPGIDQETQY
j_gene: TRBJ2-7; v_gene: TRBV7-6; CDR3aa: ASSTRGTYEQY
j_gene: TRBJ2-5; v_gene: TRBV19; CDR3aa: ASRPRTGRQETQY
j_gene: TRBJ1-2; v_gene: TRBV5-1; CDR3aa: ASSLGQGADGYT
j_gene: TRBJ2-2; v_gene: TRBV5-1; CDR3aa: ASSGRTVTGELF
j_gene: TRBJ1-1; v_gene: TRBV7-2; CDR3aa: ASSSWSGTEAF
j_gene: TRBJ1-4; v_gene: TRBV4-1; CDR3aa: ASSFRNTLPNEKLF
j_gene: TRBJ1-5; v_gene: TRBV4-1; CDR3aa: ASSQEIGISNQPQH
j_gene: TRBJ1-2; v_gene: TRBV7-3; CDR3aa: ASSLIQGDVDYGYT
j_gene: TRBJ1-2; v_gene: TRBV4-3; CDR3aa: ASSQDGGQGRGYT
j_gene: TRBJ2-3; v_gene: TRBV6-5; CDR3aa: ASSPTPGADTQY
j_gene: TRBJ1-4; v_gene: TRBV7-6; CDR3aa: ASSPDRESEKLF
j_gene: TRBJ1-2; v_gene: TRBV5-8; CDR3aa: ASSIWTGAGYGYT
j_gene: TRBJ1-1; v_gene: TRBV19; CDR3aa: ASSSRQGVDTEAF
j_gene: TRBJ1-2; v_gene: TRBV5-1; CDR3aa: ASSLDSSNYGYT
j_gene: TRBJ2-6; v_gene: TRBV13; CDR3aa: ASRQGPGSGANVLT
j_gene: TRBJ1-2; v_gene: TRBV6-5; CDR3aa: ASSSGQFYGYT
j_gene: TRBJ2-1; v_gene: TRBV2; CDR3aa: ASSPVGGARNEQF
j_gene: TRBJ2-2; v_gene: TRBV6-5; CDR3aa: ASSRQGARAGELF
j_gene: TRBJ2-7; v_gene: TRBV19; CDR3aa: ASQGTGGIYEQY
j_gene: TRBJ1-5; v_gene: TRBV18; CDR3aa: ASSPDRINQPQH
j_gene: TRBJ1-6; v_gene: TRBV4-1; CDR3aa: ASSPLTGGGSPLH